Below, one T cell receptor beta chain is given with its context. Its specificity is unknown. This sample is drawn from a study of cytomegalovirus exposure and HLA in healthy donors. On the study more broadly: HLA-typed donors were the source of about 85 million unique TCRs held in an early data release. The study's findings and limits: In an earlier analysis, in roughly 580 donors, most V segments appeared productive either ~90% or ~30% of the time. Cytomegalovirus association was listed for approximately 160 TCR beta chains.

PCR amplification relied on 60 Vbeta primers (plus 13 Jbeta primers). Generated by immunoSEQ multiplex PCR, the TCRdb table keeps only in-frame clones and is missing some. Of some 150,000 clones listed, about 79% were seen once; the top ten hold roughly 0.7%. The source is a male donor in good health and CMV-seronegative. The sample consisted of PBMCs.

The CDR3, as DNA: TGTGCCAGCAGTTTAGACTGGACAGTGCCCCTCGAGCAGTACTTC. Translating it yields CASSLDWTVPLEQYF. V is TRBV6-1 and J is TRBJ2-7; the D gene is possibly TRBD1 (6 bases). The germline V gene encodes CDR1 MNHNS and CDR2 SASEGT. The ends were cut back, 5 bases at V and 6 bases at J, with 20 bases in the middle. The CDR3 contains 15 residues.